A single sample gave rise to the 2 T cell receptor beta chains below, sequenced in a study of CD4+ T cells in melanoma (dated by TCRdb to the early 2020s). The receptor library was made with the immunoSEQ multiplex PCR assay. This is the immuneACCESS table as TCRdb keeps it, with only in-frame sequences that have V and J called. A part of the clones is gone; compared with another copy, unresolved V genes explain less than half, and the rest is unexplained. The sample data list some 110,000 clones, and roughly 90% of these were observed just once. Clones ranked in the top ten supply less than 4% of the sample. The sequenced sample was peripheral blood. The source is a human donor with melanoma.

The genes are TRBV4-3 and TRBJ2-1; perhaps TRBD2 as D (5 bases). Trimming cost V 1 base and J 5 bases, with 9 bases left between them. This CDR3 is 14 amino acids long. Germline values: CDR1 LGHNA, CDR2 YSLEER. CDR3 nucleotide sequence: TGCGCCAGCAGCCAAGCCGGACTCGACAATGAGCAGTTCTTC. The encoded protein is CASSQAGLDNEQFF.

The chain links TRBV7-2 to TRBJ1-5; D is uncertain. Trimming removed 5 bases at V and 9 bases at J, with 23 bases between. The CDR3 totals 16 residues. CDR1 is SGHTA and CDR2 is FQGNSA in the germline V gene. CDR3 loop: CASSPQIRTGKGPQHF. As DNA, the CDR3 is TGTGCCAGCAGCCCACAAATCCGGACGGGAAAAGGGCCCCAGCATTTT.